This T cell receptor beta chain was found in a study of glioma-infiltrating T cells. Amplification of TCR alpha and beta CDR3 regions from RNA used iRepertoire nested multiplex PCR. TCRdb ran MiXCR on the multiplex PCR reads and lists one entry per CDR3 protein. The sample lists about 140,000 distinct CDR3 sequences, approximately 40% occurring once. In germline, CDR1 is MNHNS, CDR2 SASEGT. This CDR3 contains 18 residues. The trim removed 6 bases at V and 0 bases at J, leaving 9 bases unmatched. Study conclusions and caveats: Only very few CDR3 sequences appeared in both tissue and blood.

In the case of this clonotype: The antigen remains unidentified.

The sample was glioma tissue, nonneoplastic brain tissue, or PBMCs (not recorded which). V usage is TRBV6-1 and J usage is TRBJ2-6, with TRBD1 identical over 9 bases. The sequence came from a human donor with low-grade glioma or glioblastoma, undergoing nonglioma brain surgery, or in good health (not recorded which). The CDR3, as DNA: TGTGCCAGCAGCTCCCGACAGGGGGATTACTCTGGGGCCAACGTCCTGACTTTC. This sequence encodes CASSSRQGDYSGANVLTF.